Listed below are T cell receptor beta chains from one sample, sequenced in a study of blood T cell repertoires in COVID-19. Clones were sequenced by immunoSEQ multiplex PCR, and TCRdb holds only the in-frame ones, with some missing. This table has around 280,000 clones, around 89% appearing once. The sequencing input was PBMCs or T cells enriched from blood (not recorded which). These receptors were collected from a woman under 30 with acute COVID-19. Each CDR3 is given with its conserved first and last residue. D genes are given only for firm matches. Rows may omit the clone size; those that give it use once, few, many or a size class.

abundance	d_gene	j_gene	v_gene	CDR3aa	CDR3nt
.	TRBD1	TRBJ2-5	TRBV30	CAWSLARGFQETQYF	TGTGCCTGGAGTTTGGCCAGGGGGTTCCAAGAGACCCAGTACTTC
.	.	TRBJ1-2	TRBV4-3	CASSQDKTGFHYGYTF	TGCGCCAGCAGCCAAGATAAAACCGGGTTCCACTATGGCTACACCTTC
.	.	TRBJ1-5	TRBV19	CASKYRVGPQHF	TGTGCCAGTAAATACAGGGTTGGGCCCCAGCATTTT
.	TRBD2	TRBJ2-3	TRBV5-4	CASSPSAGGTDTQYF	TGTGCCAGCAGCCCCTCGGCGGGAGGCACAGATACGCAGTATTTT
.	TRBD1	TRBJ1-4	TRBV4-3	CASSQDPGTGREKLFF	TGCGCCAGCAGCCAAGATCCCGGGACAGGGAGAGAAAAACTGTTTTTT
.	.	TRBJ1-5	TRBV30	CAWSDGFGGNQPQHF	TGTGCCTGGTCCGACGGGTTCGGAGGCAATCAGCCCCAGCATTTT
.	TRBD2	TRBJ2-7	TRBV4-3	CASSASSGRWDEQYF	TGCGCCAGCAGCGCCTCTAGCGGGAGGTGGGACGAGCAGTACTTC
once	.	TRBJ2-3	TRBV3-1/TRBV3-2	CASSQAHPGDGIDTQYF	TGTGCCAGCAGCCAAGCCCACCCGGGAGACGGAATAGATACGCAGTATTTT
.	.	TRBJ2-4	TRBV6-2/TRBV6-3	CASTPGGHLQAKNIQYF	TGTGCCAGCACCCCAGGCGGGCATCTCCAAGCCAAAAACATTCAGTACTTC
.	.	TRBJ1-5	TRBV19	CASSAPARYVQPQHF	TGTGCCAGTAGTGCCCCCGCCAGGTATGTCCAGCCCCAGCATTTT
.	TRBD2	TRBJ2-7	TRBV6-5	CASSYSLAGGNEQYF	TGTGCCAGCAGTTACTCGCTAGCGGGAGGTAACGAGCAGTACTTC
.	TRBD1	TRBJ2-3	TRBV6-6	CASSPGTGGASHTQYF	TGTGCCAGCAGCCCAGGGACAGGGGGCGCGTCCCATACGCAGTATTTT
.	.	TRBJ1-5	TRBV19	CASSIRQGYSNQPQHF	TGTGCCAGTAGTATTCGGCAGGGGTATAGCAATCAGCCCCAGCATTTT
.	TRBD1	TRBJ2-7	TRBV7-9	CASSQIKGQNYEQYF	TGTGCCAGCAGCCAAATCAAGGGACAGAACTACGAGCAGTACTTC
.	.	TRBJ1-6	TRBV3-1/TRBV3-2	CASSLGQNNSPLHF	TGTGCCAGCAGTCTGGGACAAAATAATTCACCCCTCCACTTT
.	.	TRBJ1-1	TRBV18	CASSPVYGNTEAFF	TGTGCCAGCTCACCAGTTTACGGGAACACTGAAGCTTTCTTT
once	TRBD1	TRBJ1-6	TRBV11-2	CASSSRTGNHSPLHF	TGTGCCAGCAGCTCGAGGACAGGGAATCATTCACCCCTCCACTTT
.	.	TRBJ2-3	TRBV6-6	CASSKYRDADTQYF	TGTGCCAGCAGTAAATACAGGGATGCAGATACGCAGTATTTT
.	.	TRBJ2-7	TRBV4-1	CASSPLAVSYEQYF	TGCGCCAGCAGCCCCTTAGCGGTATCCTACGAGCAGTACTTC
.	TRBD1	TRBJ1-2	TRBV6-5	CASSRTGDYGYTF	TGTGCCAGCAGTCGGACAGGGGACTATGGCTACACCTTC
.	TRBD2	TRBJ2-3	TRBV27	CASSLGLAGGFGSTDTQYF	TGTGCCAGCAGTTTAGGTCTAGCGGGAGGGTTCGGTAGCACAGATACGCAGTATTTT
.	.	TRBJ2-3	TRBV29-1	CSVEGASGHTDTQYF	TGCAGCGTTGAGGGGGCTAGCGGACACACAGATACGCAGTATTTT
.	TRBD1	TRBJ2-7	TRBV5-5	CASSLGTGQIYEQYF	TGTGCCAGCAGCCTAGGGACAGGGCAGATCTACGAGCAGTACTTC
few	.	TRBJ2-5	TRBV6-2/TRBV6-3	CASSYSKWRETQYF	TGTGCCAGCAGTTACTCGAAATGGAGGGAGACCCAGTACTTC
.	TRBD1	TRBJ2-7	TRBV6-5	CASRLTGSDEQYF	TGTGCCAGCAGGTTGACAGGGTCGGACGAGCAGTACTTC
.	TRBD1	TRBJ1-2	TRBV11-2	CASSFGQGTNYGYTF	TGTGCCAGCAGCTTCGGACAGGGTACGAACTATGGCTACACCTTC
.	.	TRBJ1-2	TRBV19	CASNVRGPDGYTF	TGTGCCAGTAACGTGCGGGGACCGGACGGCTACACCTTC
.	.	TRBJ2-3	TRBV7-9	CASSRDFTDTQYF	TGTGCCAGCAGTCGGGACTTCACAGATACGCAGTATTTT
.	.	TRBJ1-1	TRBV3-1/TRBV3-2	CASSLNTEAFF	TGTGCCAGCAGTCTAAACACTGAAGCTTTCTTT
few	TRBD2	TRBJ2-7	TRBV5-1	CASSWGLADSSYEQYF	TGCGCCAGCAGCTGGGGACTAGCCGATAGCTCCTACGAGCAGTACTTC
.	TRBD2	TRBJ2-7	TRBV7-2	CASSLARVTSGRPVYEQYF	TGTGCCAGCAGCTTAGCTAGGGTGACTAGCGGGAGGCCCGTCTACGAGCAGTACTTC
.	.	TRBJ1-3	TRBV18	CASSPWTPSNSGNTIYF	TGTGCCAGCTCACCTTGGACTCCTAGCAACTCTGGAAACACCATATATTTT